Here is one T cell receptor beta chain with its context. The sample comes from a study of blood T cell repertoires in COVID-19. The CDR3 totals 16 residues. Germline V gene lookup returns CDR1 MNHEY and CDR2 SMNVEV (reference sequence). V dropped 3 bases and J dropped 8 bases, with 22 bases sitting between them. Participants were aged about 18 to 90 years, lived in under 30 US areas, and enrolled virtually. Cohort 3 donors counted as recovered after two negative PCRs, clearance, or resolved symptoms. Produced via immunoSEQ multiplex PCR; TCRdb's table is partial and in-frame only. The table has over 200,000 clones, 70% to 90% seen once; the top ten hold 7.5% to 10%.

The source of this sequence is a middle-aged man who had recovered from COVID-19. Sequencing was carried out using PBMCs or T cells enriched from blood (not recorded which). The V gene is TRBV27, the J gene TRBJ1-2; D is perhaps TRBD1 (6 bases). CDR3 region: CASSFSGRGRLQGYTF. Written as DNA, the CDR3 is TGTGCCAGCAGTTTCAGTGGCAGGGGTCGTCTGCAGGGCTACACCTTC.